This entry describes one T cell receptor (beta chain). V was pared by 1 base and J by 11 bases, with 14 bases between. Germline CDR1 reads SGHAT; CDR2 reads FQDESV (reference sequence). The CDR3 consists of 13 residues. This sample is part of a study of blood T cell repertoires in COVID-19. At the level of the study: Acute and convalescent COVID-19 specimens originated in the United States, Italy and Spain.

In the original workflow: Estimation of nucleated cell counts relied on the amplification of reference gene primers. The repertoire was sequenced with immunoSEQ multiplex PCR; TCRdb's copy has only in-frame clones and lacks some. The V and J calls and clone size come from that table; D and trimming were worked out from the DNA. The data show 70,000 to 90,000 clones, approximately 90% seen once. The sequencing input was peripheral blood. The clonotype was recovered from a human donor in a cohort sampled during active COVID-19. The chain employs TRBV11-1 and TRBJ1-1; D is unclear. The CDR3 loop is CASSLVDSSWAFF. CDR3 coding DNA: TGTGCCAGCAGCTTAGTTGATAGTTCTTGGGCTTTCTTT.